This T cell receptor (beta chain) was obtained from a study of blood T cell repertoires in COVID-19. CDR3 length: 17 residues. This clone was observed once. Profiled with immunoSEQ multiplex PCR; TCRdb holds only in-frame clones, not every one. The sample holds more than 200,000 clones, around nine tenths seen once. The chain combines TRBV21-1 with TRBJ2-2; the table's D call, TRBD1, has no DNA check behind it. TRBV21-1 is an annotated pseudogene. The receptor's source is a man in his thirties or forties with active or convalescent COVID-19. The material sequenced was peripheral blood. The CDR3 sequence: CASSRRTGATNTGELFF. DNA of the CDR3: TGTGCCAGCAGCCGGCGGACAGGGGCGACGAACACCGGGGAGCTGTTTTTT.